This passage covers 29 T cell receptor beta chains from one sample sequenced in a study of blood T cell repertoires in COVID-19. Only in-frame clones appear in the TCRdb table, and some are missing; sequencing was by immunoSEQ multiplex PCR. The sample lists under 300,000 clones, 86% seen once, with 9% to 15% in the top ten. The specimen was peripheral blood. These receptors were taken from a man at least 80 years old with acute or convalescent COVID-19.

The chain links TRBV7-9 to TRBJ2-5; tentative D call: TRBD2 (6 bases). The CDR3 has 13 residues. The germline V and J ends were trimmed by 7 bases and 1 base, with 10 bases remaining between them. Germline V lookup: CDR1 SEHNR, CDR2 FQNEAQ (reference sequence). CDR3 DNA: TGTGCCAGCACCCGGGACTCCCAAGAGACCCAGTACTTC. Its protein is CASTRDSQETQYF.

The CDR3 loop reads CASRGDSEKLFF. For the CDR3, the DNA is TGTGCCAGCAGGGGGGACAGTGAAAAACTGTTTTTT. The rearrangement uses TRBV2 and TRBJ1-4; TRBD1 matches at 7 bases. Unmatched junction bases numbered 2, after V lost 6 bases and J lost 7 bases. CDR3 length equals 12 residues. CDR1 SNHLY and CDR2 FYNNEI come from the germline V gene. Full variable domain (missing parts from reference TRBV2 and TRBJ1-4): EPEVTQTPSHQVTQMGQEVILRCVPISNHLYFYWYRQILGQKVEFLVSFYNNEISEKSEIFDDQFSVERPDGSNFTLKIRSTKLEDSAMYFCASRGDSEKLFFGSGTQLSVL.

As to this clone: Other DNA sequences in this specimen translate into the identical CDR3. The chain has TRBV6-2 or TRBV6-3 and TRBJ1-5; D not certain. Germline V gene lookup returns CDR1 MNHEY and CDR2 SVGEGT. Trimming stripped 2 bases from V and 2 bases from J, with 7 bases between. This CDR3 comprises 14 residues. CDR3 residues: CASSYAGGNQPQHF. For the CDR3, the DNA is TGTGCCAGCAGTTACGCGGGAGGCAATCAGCCCCAGCATTTT.

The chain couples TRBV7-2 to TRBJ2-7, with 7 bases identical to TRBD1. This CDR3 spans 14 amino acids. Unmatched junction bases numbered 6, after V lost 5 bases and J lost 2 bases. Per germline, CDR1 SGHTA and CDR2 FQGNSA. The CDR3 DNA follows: TGTGCCAGCAGCCCGGGACAGAAAGCCTACGAGCAGTACTTC. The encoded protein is CASSPGQKAYEQYF. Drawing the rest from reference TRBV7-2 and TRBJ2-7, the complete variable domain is GAGVSQSPSNKVTEKGKDVELRCDPISGHTALYWYRQSLGQGLEFLIYFQGNSAPDKSGLPSDRFSAERTGGSVSTLTIQRTQQEDSAVYLCASSPGQKAYEQYFGPGTRLTVT.

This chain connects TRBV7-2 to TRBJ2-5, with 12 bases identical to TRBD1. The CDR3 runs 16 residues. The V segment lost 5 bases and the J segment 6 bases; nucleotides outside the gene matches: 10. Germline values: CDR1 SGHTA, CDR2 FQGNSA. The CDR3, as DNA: TGTGCCAGCAGCGCGGGACAGGGGGCGGGCGTAAAGACCCAGTACTTC. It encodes CASSAGQGAGVKTQYF.

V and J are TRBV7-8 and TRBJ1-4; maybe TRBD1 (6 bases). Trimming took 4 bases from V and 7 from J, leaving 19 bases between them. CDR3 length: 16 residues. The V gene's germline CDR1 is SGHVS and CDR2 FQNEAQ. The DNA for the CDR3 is TGTGCCAGCAGCTCCAAGACGGGAGGAGGGGGTGAAAAACTGTTTTTT. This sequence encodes CASSSKTGGGGEKLFF.

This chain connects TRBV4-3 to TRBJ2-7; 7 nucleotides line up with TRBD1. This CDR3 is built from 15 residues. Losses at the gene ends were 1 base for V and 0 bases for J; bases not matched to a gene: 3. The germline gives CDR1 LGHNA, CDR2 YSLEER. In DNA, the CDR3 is TGCGCCAGCAGCCAAGGGAGGACAGGCTCCTACGAGCAGTACTTC. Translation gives CASSQGRTGSYEQYF.

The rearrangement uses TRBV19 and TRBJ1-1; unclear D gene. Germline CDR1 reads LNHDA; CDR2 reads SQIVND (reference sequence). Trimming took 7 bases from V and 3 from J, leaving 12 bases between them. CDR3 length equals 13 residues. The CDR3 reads CASTSLGDTEAFF. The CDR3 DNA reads TGTGCCAGTACTAGTCTGGGTGACACTGAAGCTTTCTTT. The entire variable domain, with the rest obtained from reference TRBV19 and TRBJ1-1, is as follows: DGGITQSPKYLFRKEGQNVTLSCEQNLNHDAMYWYRQDPGQGLRLIYYSQIVNDFQKGDIAEGYSVSREKKESFPLTVTSAQKNPTAFYLCASTSLGDTEAFFGQGTRLTVV.

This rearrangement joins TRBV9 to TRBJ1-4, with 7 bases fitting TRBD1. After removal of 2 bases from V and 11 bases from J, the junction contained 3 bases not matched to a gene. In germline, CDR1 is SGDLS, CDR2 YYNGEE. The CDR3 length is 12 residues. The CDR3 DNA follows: TGTGCCAGCAGCGTCCCGGGACAGAAACTGTTTTTT. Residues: CASSVPGQKLFF. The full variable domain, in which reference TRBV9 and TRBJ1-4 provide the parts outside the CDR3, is DSGVTQTPKHLITATGQRVTLRCSPRSGDLSVYWYQQSLDQGLQFLIQYYNGEERAKGNILERFSAQQFPDLHSELNLSSLELGDSALYFCASSVPGQKLFFGSGTQLSVL.

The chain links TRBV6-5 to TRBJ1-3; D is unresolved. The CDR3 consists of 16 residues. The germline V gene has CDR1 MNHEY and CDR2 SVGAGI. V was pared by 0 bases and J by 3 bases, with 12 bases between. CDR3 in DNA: TGTGCCAGCAGTTACTCGACTCCCGTCGGTGGAAACACCATATATTTT. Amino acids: CASSYSTPVGGNTIYF.

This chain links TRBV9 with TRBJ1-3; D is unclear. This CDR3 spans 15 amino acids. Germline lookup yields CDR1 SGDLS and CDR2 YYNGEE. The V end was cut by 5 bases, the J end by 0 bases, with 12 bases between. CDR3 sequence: CASSTLDISGNTIYF. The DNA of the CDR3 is TGTGCCAGCAGTACCTTAGACATCTCTGGAAACACCATATATTTT.

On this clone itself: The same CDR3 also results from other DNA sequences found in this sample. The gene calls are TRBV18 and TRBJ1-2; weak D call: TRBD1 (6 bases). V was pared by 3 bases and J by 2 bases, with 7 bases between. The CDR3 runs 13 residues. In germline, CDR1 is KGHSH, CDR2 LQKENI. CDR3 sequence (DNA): TGTGCCAGCTCACCTGACAGGAACTATGGCTACACCTTC. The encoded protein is CASSPDRNYGYTF.

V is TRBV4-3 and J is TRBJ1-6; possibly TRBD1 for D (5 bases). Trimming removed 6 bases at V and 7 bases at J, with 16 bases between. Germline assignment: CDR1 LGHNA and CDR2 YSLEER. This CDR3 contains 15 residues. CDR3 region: CASSWDSGSNSPLHF. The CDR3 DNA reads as TGCGCCAGCAGTTGGGACTCTGGATCAAATTCACCCCTCCACTTT.

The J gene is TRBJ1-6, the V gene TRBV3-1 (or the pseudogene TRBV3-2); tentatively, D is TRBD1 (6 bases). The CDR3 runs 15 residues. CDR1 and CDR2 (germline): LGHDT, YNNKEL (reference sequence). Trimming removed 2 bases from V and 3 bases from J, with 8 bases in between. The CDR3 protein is CASSQTGLYNSPLHF. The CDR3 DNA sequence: TGTGCCAGCAGCCAAACAGGGCTCTATAATTCACCCCTCCACTTT.

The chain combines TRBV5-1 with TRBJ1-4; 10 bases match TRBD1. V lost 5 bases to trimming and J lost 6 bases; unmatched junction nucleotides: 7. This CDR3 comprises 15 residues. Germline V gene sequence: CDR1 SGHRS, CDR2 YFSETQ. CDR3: CASSSRTGGYEKLFF. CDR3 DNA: TGCGCCAGCAGTTCCCGGACAGGGGGGTATGAAAAACTGTTTTTT.

The CDR3, as DNA: TGTGCCAGCAGCCAGGGAGTGAACTCTGGAAACACCATATATTTT. This codes for CASSQGVNSGNTIYF. The chain recombines TRBV4-2 with TRBJ1-3, with unresolved D. The CDR3 sequence is 15 residues long. V was trimmed by 3 bases and J by 0 bases, leaving 9 bases between them. CDR1 and CDR2 from the germline V gene are LGHNA and YNFKEQ.

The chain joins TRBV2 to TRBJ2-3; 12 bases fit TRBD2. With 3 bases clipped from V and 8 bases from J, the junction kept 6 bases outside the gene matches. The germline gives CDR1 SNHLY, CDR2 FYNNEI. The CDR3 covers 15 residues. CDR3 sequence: CASSEASGGASTQYF. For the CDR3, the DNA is TGTGCCAGCAGTGAGGCTAGCGGGGGGGCAAGTACGCAGTATTTT.

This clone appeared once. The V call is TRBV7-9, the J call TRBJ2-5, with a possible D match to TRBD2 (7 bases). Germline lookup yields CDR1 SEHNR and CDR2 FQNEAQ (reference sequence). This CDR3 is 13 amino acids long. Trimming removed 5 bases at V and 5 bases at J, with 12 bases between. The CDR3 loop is CASSPRGGETQYF. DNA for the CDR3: TGTGCCAGCAGCCCGAGGGGGGGGGAGACCCAGTACTTC.

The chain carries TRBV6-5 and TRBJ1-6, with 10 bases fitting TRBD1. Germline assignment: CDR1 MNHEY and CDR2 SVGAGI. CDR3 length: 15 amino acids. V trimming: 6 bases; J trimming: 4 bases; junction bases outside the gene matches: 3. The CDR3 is CASRLGQGYNSPLHF. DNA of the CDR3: TGTGCCAGCAGACTGGGACAGGGGTATAATTCACCCCTCCACTTT.

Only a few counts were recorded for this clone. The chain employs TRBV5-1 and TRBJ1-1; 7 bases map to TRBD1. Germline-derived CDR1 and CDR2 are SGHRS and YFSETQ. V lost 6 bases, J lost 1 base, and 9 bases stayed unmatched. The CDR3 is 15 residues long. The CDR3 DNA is TGCGCCAGCAATCAAATGGGACAGTCGAACACTGAAGCTTTCTTT. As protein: CASNQMGQSNTEAFF.

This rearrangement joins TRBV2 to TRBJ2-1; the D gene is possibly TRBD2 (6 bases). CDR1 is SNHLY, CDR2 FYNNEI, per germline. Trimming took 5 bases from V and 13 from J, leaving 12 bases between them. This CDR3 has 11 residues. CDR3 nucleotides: TGTGCCAGCAGTCCGCAGCGGGTACAGTTCTTC. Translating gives CASSPQRVQFF.

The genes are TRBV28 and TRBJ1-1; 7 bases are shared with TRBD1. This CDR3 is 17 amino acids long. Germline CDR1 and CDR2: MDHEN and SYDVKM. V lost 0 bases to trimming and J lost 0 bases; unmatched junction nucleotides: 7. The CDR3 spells CASSLWGDSSMNTEAFF. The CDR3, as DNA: TGTGCCAGCAGTTTATGGGGGGACAGCTCTATGAACACTGAAGCTTTCTTT.

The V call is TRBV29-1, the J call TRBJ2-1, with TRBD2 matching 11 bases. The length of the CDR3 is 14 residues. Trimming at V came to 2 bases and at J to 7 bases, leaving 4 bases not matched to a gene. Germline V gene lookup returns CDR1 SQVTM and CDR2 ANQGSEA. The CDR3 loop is CSVESSGRANEQFF. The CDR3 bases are TGCAGCGTTGAAAGTAGCGGGAGGGCTAATGAGCAGTTCTTC.

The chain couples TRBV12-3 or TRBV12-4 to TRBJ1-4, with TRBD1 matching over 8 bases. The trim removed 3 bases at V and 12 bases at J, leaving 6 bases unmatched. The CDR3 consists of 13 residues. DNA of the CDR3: TGTGCCAGCAGTTTTTTACAGGGGGAACAACTGTTTTTT. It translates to CASSFLQGEQLFF.

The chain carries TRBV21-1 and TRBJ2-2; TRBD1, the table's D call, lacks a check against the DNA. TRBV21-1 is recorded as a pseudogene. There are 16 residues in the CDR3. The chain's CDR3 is CADHWRRGQNTGELFF. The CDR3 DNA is TGTGCCGACCACTGGAGAAGGGGGCAAAACACCGGGGAGCTGTTTTTT.

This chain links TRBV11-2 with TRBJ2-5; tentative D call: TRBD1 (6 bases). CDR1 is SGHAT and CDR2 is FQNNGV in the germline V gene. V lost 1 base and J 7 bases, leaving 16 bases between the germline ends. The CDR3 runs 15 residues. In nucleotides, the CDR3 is TGTGCCAGCAGCTTAGTCGGTCAGGGGTGGGGGACCCAGTACTTC. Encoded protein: CASSLVGQGWGTQYF.

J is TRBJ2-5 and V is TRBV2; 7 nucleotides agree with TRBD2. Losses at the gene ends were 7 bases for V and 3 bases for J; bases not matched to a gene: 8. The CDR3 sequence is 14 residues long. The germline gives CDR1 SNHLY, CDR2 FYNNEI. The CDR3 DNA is TGTGCCAGCAAGCGGGACGGCCAAAAAGAGACCCAGTACTTC. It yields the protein CASKRDGQKETQYF.

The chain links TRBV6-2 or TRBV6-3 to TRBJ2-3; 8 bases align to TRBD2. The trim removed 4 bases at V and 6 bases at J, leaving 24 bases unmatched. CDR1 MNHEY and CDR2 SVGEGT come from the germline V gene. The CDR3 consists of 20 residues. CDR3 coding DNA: TGTGCCAGCAGTTTCGCCTTTATAGCGGGGAGAAGGGCGATTTCGGATACGCAGTATTTT. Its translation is CASSFAFIAGRRAISDTQYF.

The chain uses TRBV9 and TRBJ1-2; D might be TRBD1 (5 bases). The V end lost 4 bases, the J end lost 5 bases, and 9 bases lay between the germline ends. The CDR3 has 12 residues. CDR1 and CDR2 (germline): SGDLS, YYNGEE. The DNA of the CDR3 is TGTGCCAGCAGCCCCACAGGTTATGGCTACACCTTC. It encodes CASSPTGYGYTF.